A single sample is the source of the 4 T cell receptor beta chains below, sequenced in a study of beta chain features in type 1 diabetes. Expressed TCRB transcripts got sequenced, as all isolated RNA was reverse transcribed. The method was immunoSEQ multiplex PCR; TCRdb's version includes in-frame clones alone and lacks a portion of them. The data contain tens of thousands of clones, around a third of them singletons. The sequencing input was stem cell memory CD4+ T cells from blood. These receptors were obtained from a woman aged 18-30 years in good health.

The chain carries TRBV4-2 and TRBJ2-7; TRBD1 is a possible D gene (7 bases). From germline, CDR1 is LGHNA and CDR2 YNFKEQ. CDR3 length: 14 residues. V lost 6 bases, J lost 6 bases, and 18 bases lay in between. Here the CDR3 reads CASSPRRGRVEQYF. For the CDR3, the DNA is TGTGCCAGCAGTCCAAGGAGGGGGCGAGTCGAGCAGTACTTC.

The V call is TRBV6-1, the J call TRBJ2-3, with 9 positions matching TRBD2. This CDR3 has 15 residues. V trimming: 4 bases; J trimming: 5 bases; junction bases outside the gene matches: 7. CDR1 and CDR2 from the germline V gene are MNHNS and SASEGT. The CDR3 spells CASSASGGRIDTQYF. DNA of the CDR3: TGTGCCAGCAGTGCAAGCGGGGGGCGGATAGATACGCAGTATTTT.

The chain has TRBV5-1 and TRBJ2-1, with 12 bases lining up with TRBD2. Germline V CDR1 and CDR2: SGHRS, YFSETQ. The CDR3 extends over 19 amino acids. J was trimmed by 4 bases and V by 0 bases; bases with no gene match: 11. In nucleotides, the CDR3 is TGCGCCAGCAGCTTGGACCTACTAGCGGGAGGACCAAAGTACAATGAGCAGTTCTTC. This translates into CASSLDLLAGGPKYNEQFF.

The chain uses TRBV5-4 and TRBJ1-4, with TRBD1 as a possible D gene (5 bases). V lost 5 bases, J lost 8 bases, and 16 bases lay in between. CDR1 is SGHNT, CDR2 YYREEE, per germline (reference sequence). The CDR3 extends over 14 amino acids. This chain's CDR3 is CASRSGTQGEKLFF. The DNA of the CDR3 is TGTGCCAGCAGGTCCGGGACTCAAGGCGAAAAACTGTTTTTT.